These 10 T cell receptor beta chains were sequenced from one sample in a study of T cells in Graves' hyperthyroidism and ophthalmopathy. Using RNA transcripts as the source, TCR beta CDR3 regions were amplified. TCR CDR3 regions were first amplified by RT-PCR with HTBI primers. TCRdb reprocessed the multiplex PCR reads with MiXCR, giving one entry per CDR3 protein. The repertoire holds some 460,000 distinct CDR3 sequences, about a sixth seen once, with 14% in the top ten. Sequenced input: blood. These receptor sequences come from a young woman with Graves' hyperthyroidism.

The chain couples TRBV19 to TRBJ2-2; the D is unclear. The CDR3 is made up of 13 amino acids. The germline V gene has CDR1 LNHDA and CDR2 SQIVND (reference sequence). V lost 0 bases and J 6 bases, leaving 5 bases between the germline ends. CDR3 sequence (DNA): TGTGCCAGTAGTATAGAGGGTGCCGGGGAGCTGTTTTTT. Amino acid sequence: CASSIEGAGELFF.

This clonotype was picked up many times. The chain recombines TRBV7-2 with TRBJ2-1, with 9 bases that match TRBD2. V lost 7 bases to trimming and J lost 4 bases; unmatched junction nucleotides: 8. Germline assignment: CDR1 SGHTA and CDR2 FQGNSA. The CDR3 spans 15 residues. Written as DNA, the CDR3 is TGTGCCAGCATCCCAGCGGGGGGTCAGTACAATGAGCAGTTCTTC. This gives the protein CASIPAGGQYNEQFF.

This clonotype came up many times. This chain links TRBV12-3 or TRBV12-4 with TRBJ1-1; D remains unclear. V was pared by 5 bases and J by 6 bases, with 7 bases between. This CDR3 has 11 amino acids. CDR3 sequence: CASSRSPEAFF. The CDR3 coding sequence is TGTGCCAGCAGTAGAAGCCCTGAAGCTTTCTTT.

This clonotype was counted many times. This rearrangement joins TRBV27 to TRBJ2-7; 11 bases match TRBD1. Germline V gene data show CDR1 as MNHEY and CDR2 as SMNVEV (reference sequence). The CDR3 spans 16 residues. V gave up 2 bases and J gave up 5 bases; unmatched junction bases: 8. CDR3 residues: CASSLLPGQGADEQYF. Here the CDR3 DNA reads TGTGCCAGCAGTTTACTCCCAGGACAGGGGGCCGACGAGCAGTACTTC.

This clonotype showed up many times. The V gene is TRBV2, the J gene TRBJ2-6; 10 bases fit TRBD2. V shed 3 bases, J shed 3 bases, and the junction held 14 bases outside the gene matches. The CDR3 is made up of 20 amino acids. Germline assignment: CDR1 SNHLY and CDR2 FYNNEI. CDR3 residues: CASSDPGLAGEPNGANVLTF. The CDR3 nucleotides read TGTGCCAGCAGTGACCCTGGTCTAGCGGGAGAACCTAATGGGGCCAACGTCCTGACTTTC.

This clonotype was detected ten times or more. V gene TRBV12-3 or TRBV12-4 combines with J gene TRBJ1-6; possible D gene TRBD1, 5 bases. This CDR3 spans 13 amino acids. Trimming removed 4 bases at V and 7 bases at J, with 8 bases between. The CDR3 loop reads CASSWGENSPLHF. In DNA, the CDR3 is TGTGCCAGCAGTTGGGGGGAAAATTCACCCCTCCACTTT.

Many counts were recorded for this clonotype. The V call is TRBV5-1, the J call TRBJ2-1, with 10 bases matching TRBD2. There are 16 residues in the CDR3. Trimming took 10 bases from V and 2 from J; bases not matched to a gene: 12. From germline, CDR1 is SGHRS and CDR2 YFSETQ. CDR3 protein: CAGYGGTSETYNEQFF. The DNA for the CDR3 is TGCGCCGGATATGGGGGGACTAGCGAGACCTACAATGAGCAGTTCTTC.

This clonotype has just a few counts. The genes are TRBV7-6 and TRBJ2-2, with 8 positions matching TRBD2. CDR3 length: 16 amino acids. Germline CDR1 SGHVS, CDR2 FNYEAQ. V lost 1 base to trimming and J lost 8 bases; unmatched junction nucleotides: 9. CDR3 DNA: TGTGCCAGCAGCTTAGAGCGGGAGTGGACCAAGGGGGAGCTGTTTTTT. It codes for CASSLEREWTKGELFF. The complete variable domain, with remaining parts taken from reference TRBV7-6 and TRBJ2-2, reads GAGVSQSPRYKVTKRGQDVALRCDPISGHVSLYWYRQALGQGPEFLTYFNYEAQQDKSGLPNDRFSAERPEGSISTLTIQRTEQRDSAMYRCASSLEREWTKGELFFGEGSRLTVL.

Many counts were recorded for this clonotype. In nucleotides, the CDR3 is TGTGCCAGCAGCTTAAGAGGGACTACCTTTGGGGAGCAGTACTTC. It codes for CASSLRGTTFGEQYF. This chain uses TRBV7-3 with TRBJ2-7, with 7 bases identical to TRBD2. The junction had 10 bases not matched to a gene; V was cut back by 1 base and J by 7 bases. This CDR3 is 15 amino acids long. Germline-derived CDR1 and CDR2 are SGHTA and FQGTGA.

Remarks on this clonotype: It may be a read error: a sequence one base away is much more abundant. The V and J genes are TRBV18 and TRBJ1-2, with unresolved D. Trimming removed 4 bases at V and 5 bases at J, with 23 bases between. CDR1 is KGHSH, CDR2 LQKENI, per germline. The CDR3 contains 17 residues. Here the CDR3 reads CASSLLRVLIGIYGYTF. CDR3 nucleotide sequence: TGTGCCAGCTCACTACTCCGGGTCCTGATCGGGATTTATGGCTACACCTTC.